This T cell receptor (beta chain) was sequenced in a study of CD4+ T cells in melanoma. The study, taken as a whole, reports: In melanoma, neoantigen-specific CD4+ T cells reportedly differed in differentiation state. A reported correlation linked neoantigen-specific CD4+ T cells to CD8+, macrophage and B cell function.

The CDR3 extends over 16 amino acids. Germline CDR1 and CDR2: LNHDA and SQIVND (reference sequence). Between the trimmed V and J ends, which lost 4 bases and 0 bases, there was a span of 15 bases. With respect to this clone: Its antigen is still unknown.

The table came from immunoSEQ multiplex PCR; TCRdb's copy has only in-frame clones and leaves some out. The repertoire holds about 55,000 clones, nearly 70% seen once, with roughly 4.4% in the top ten. V and J are TRBV19 and TRBJ1-1, with D unclear. The sample comprised tumor tissue. This TCR was recovered from a human donor with melanoma. The CDR3 here is CASSTRYKTVNTEAFF. Here the CDR3 DNA reads TGTGCCAGTAGTACTCGTTACAAAACAGTGAACACTGAAGCTTTCTTT.